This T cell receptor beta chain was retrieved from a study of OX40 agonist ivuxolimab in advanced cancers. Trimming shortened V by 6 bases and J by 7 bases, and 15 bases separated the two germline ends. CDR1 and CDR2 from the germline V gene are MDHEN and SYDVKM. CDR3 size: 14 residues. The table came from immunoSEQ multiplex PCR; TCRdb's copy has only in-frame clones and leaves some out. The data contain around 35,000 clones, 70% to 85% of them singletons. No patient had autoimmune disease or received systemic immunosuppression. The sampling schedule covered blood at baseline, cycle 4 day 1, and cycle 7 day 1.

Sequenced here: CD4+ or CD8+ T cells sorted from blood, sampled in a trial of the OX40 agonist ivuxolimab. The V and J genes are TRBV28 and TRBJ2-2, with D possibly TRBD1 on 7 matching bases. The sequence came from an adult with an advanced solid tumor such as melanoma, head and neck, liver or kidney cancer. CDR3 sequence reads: CASRTQGRIGELFF. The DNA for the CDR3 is TGTGCCAGCAGGACACAGGGGAGGATCGGGGAGCTGTTTTTT.